The entry below gives a single T cell receptor (beta chain) sequence along with its context. Profiled with immunoSEQ multiplex PCR; TCRdb holds only in-frame clones, not every one. The sample shows 76,000 or so clones, around 90% of them seen only once. The sample comes from a study of technical replicates of blood from a handful of donors. V dropped 8 bases and J dropped 2 bases, with 12 bases sitting between them. Germline values: CDR1 SGHDN, CDR2 FVKESK. The CDR3 runs to 13 residues. Material: T cells isolated from PBMCs. This TCR came from a human donor in good health. The chain joins TRBV14 to TRBJ2-5, with D perhaps matching TRBD1 (6 bases). The CDR3 protein is CASARGYQETQYF. The CDR3 nucleotides are TGTGCCAGCGCCAGGGGCTATCAAGAGACCCAGTACTTC. The full variable domain, rest sourced from reference TRBV14 and TRBJ2-5, is EAGVTQFPSHSVIEKGQTVTLRCDPISGHDNLYWYRRVMGKEIKFLLHFVKESKQDESGMPNNRFLAERTGGTYSTLKVQPAELEDSGVYFCASARGYQETQYFGPGTRLLVL.